A single sample gave rise to the 31 T cell receptor beta chains below, sequenced in a study of blood T cell repertoires in COVID-19. Assay used: immunoSEQ multiplex PCR; TCRdb lists only in-frame clones, some missing. Found here are fewer than 250,000 clones, 75% to 90% of them singletons; the top ten hold 0.55% to 0.75%. Sequencing used peripheral blood. These receptors came from a man in his forties with acute or convalescent COVID-19.

The V gene is TRBV19, the J gene TRBJ2-1, with 8 positions matching TRBD2. From germline, CDR1 is LNHDA and CDR2 SQIVND (reference sequence). This CDR3 is 15 amino acids long. After removal of 2 bases from V and 5 bases from J, the junction contained 5 bases not matched to a gene. This chain's CDR3 is CASSIMSGSHNEQFF. As DNA, the CDR3 is TGTGCCAGTAGTATAATGAGCGGGAGCCACAATGAGCAGTTCTTC.

The chain has TRBV27 and TRBJ2-4, with D hard to call. V lost 5 bases, J lost 0 bases, and 8 bases lay in between. The germline V gene encodes CDR1 MNHEY and CDR2 SMNVEV (reference sequence). The CDR3 spans 14 residues. DNA for the CDR3: TGTGCCAGCAGTCCAACGGTAGCCAAAAACATTCAGTACTTC. It codes for CASSPTVAKNIQYF.

This sequence joins TRBV7-2 and TRBJ2-1; a weak D match, TRBD1 (5 bases). The CDR3 loop spans 13 amino acids. V lost 5 bases to trimming and J lost 7 bases, with 12 bases between them. Per the germline V gene, CDR1 is SGHTA and CDR2 is FQGNSA. The CDR3 DNA is TGTGCCAGCAGCACGACCCAGGGAAATGAGCAGTTCTTC. Translated, it gives CASSTTQGNEQFF. Using reference TRBV7-2 and TRBJ2-1 for the parts outside the CDR3, the full variable domain is GAGVSQSPSNKVTEKGKDVELRCDPISGHTALYWYRQSLGQGLEFLIYFQGNSAPDKSGLPSDRFSAERTGGSVSTLTIQRTQQEDSAVYLCASSTTQGNEQFFGPGTRLTVL.

The J gene is TRBJ2-1, the V gene TRBV3-1 (or the pseudogene TRBV3-2); 8 bases agree with TRBD2. The CDR3 consists of 16 residues. V was pared by 1 base and J by 4 bases, with 6 bases of the junction left unmatched. Looked up from germline, CDR1 is LGHDT and CDR2 is YNNKEL (reference sequence). CDR3: CASSQGGGGWYNEQFF. The CDR3 DNA reads as TGTGCCAGCAGCCAAGGAGGCGGGGGGTGGTACAATGAGCAGTTCTTC.

The V call is TRBV24-1, the J call TRBJ2-1, with D perhaps matching TRBD1 (6 bases). The V gene's germline CDR1 is KGHDR and CDR2 SFDVKD. The CDR3 has 13 residues. V was clipped by 3 bases and J by 11 bases, with 13 bases between them. CDR3 DNA sequence: TGTGCCACCAGTGATGGGCCAGGGGAGAAGCAGTTCTTC. Translation: CATSDGPGEKQFF.

This clone was counted between two and nine times. The rearrangement links TRBV7-3 to TRBJ1-5; D uncertain. Germline values: CDR1 SGHTA, CDR2 FQGTGA. The length of the CDR3 is 16 residues. The germline V and J ends were trimmed by 5 bases and 3 bases, with 17 bases remaining between them. The CDR3 here is CASSPTVWWANQPQHF. CDR3 in DNA: TGTGCCAGCAGCCCTACGGTGTGGTGGGCCAATCAGCCCCAGCATTTT.

The sample holds one count of this clone. The CDR3 DNA follows: TGTGCCATCAGTGAATACCCCCCACAGAACTATCAGCCCCAGCATTTT. It translates to CAISEYPPQNYQPQHF. The chain uses TRBV10-3 and TRBJ1-5; D gene uncertain. V was shortened by 3 bases and J by 5 bases, with 17 bases between the two germline ends. Germline V gene lookup returns CDR1 ENHRY and CDR2 SYGVKD. The CDR3 covers 16 residues.

This clone occurred a few times. The rearrangement links TRBV4-3 to TRBJ2-7; TRBD2 matches at 7 bases. This CDR3 comprises 16 residues. V lost 1 base and J lost 0; bases outside the gene matches: 6. Germline-derived CDR1 and CDR2 are LGHNA and YSLEER. In nucleotides, the CDR3 is TGCGCCAGCAGCCAAGTTGCCGGCGGGAGCTCCTACGAGCAGTACTTC. Its protein product is CASSQVAGGSSYEQYF.

The V and J genes are TRBV5-4 and TRBJ2-2; 9 nucleotides line up with TRBD2. CDR1 is SGHNT and CDR2 is YYREEE in the germline V gene (reference sequence). V trimming: 1 base; J trimming: 6 bases; junction bases outside the gene matches: 10. There are 17 residues in the CDR3. CDR3 sequence: CASSLKVGGGAAGELFF. The CDR3 DNA sequence: TGTGCCAGCAGCTTGAAGGTTGGCGGGGGGGCCGCCGGGGAGCTGTTTTTT.

J is TRBJ2-3 and V is TRBV27, with D unresolved. The CDR3 is 15 residues long. The germline V gene has CDR1 MNHEY and CDR2 SMNVEV (reference sequence). Trimming pared 3 bases from V and 0 bases from J, leaving 10 bases between. DNA for the CDR3: TGTGCCAGCAGTTTTTCTCCCTCTAGCACAGATACGCAGTATTTT. This translates into CASSFSPSSTDTQYF.

This clone has more than one count but fewer than ten. V and J are TRBV9 and TRBJ1-6, with TRBD1 matching over 7 bases. V gave up 0 bases and J gave up 7 bases; unmatched junction bases: 4. This CDR3 spans 15 amino acids. In germline, CDR1 is SGDLS, CDR2 YYNGEE. The CDR3 loop is CASSVETGRNSPLHF. The CDR3 DNA sequence: TGTGCCAGCAGCGTAGAGACAGGGAGGAATTCACCCCTCCACTTT.

The CDR3 nucleotides read TGTGCCAGTAGTATGCACAGCCTTAGCAATCAGCCCCAGCATTTT. Translated, it gives CASSMHSLSNQPQHF. The chain couples TRBV19 to TRBJ1-5; no reliable D call. The CDR3 runs 15 residues. The V end was cut by 3 bases, the J end by 0 bases, with 9 bases between. Germline CDR1 LNHDA, CDR2 SQIVND (reference sequence).

The CDR3, as DNA: TGCAGCGTTGAAAGGGGAGGCCAGTACTTC. Amino acids: CSVERGGQYF. This sequence joins TRBV29-1 and TRBJ2-5; D is possibly TRBD2 (6 bases). CDR1 is SQVTM and CDR2 is ANQGSEA in the germline V gene. The CDR3 loop spans 10 amino acids. V shed 2 bases and J shed 10 bases, with 8 bases lying between them. The full variable domain, with the rest looked up from reference TRBV29-1 and TRBJ2-5, is SAVISQKPSRDICQRGTSLTIQCQVDSQVTMMFWYRQQPGQSLTLIATANQGSEATYESGFVIDKFPISRPNLTFSTLTVSNMSPEDSSIYLCSVERGGQYFGPGTRLLVL.

The chain uses TRBV6-2 or TRBV6-3 and TRBJ1-3, with unresolved D. Between the trimmed V and J ends, which lost 6 bases and 3 bases, there was a span of 9 bases. The CDR3 is 13 amino acids. From germline, CDR1 is MNHEY and CDR2 SVGEGT. CDR3 sequence (DNA): TGTGCCAGCAGCCGAGGGATTGGAAACACCATATATTTT. This translates into CASSRGIGNTIYF.

The J gene is TRBJ2-3, the V gene TRBV7-2; weak D call: TRBD2 (6 bases). This CDR3 has 14 residues. The V gene's germline CDR1 is SGHTA and CDR2 FQGNSA. V was shortened by 5 bases and J by 5 bases, with 14 bases between the two germline ends. In DNA, the CDR3 is TGTGCCAGCAGCCAGTGGAGGGTGGGAGATACGCAGTATTTT. This sequence encodes CASSQWRVGDTQYF.

The V call is TRBV19, the J call TRBJ1-4; D is possibly TRBD1 (5 bases). The V end lost 4 bases, the J end lost 5 bases, and 14 bases lay between the germline ends. The length of the CDR3 is 15 residues. Germline loops: CDR1 LNHDA, CDR2 SQIVND (reference sequence). Written as DNA, the CDR3 is TGTGCCAGTAGTACAGGACAAGGACCAAATGAAAAACTGTTTTTT. Protein product: CASSTGQGPNEKLFF.

This chain connects TRBV27 to TRBJ2-7, with a weak D call TRBD2 (5 bases). The CDR3 covers 14 residues. Per germline, CDR1 MNHEY and CDR2 SMNVEV (reference sequence). V was shortened by 7 bases and J by 2 bases, with 15 bases between the two germline ends. CDR3 sequence: CASTPRVGAYEQYF. The CDR3 DNA reads as TGTGCCAGCACCCCGAGGGTTGGGGCCTACGAGCAGTACTTC.

This chain uses TRBV7-3 with TRBJ2-2; D is perhaps TRBD1 (7 bases). The V gene lost 10 bases and the J gene lost 4 bases, with 19 bases spanning the gap. CDR3 length equals 15 residues. Germline lookup yields CDR1 SGHTA and CDR2 FQGTGA. The CDR3 coding sequence is TGTGCCACCCGACAGGGAGGTTCTGGCACCGGGGAGCTGTTTTTT. Encoded protein: CATRQGGSGTGELFF.

The chain combines TRBV4-1 with TRBJ2-2; D might be TRBD2 (6 bases). The ends were cut back, 8 bases at V and 0 bases at J, with 10 bases in the middle. Germline V gives CDR1 MGHRA, CDR2 YSYEKL. This CDR3 contains 14 residues. As DNA, the CDR3 is TGCGCCAGCGGGGACTCCGCGAACACCGGGGAGCTGTTTTTT. Its translation is CASGDSANTGELFF.

This chain links TRBV3-1 (or the pseudogene TRBV3-2) with TRBJ1-4; unclear D gene. Germline V gene data show CDR1 as LGHDT and CDR2 as YNNKEL (reference sequence). The CDR3 is 13 residues long. The V end lost 4 bases, the J end lost 9 bases, and 12 bases lay between the germline ends. Written as DNA, the CDR3 is TGTGCCAGCAGCCTGACCGGAGGGAAAAAACTGTTTTTT. Its translation: CASSLTGGKKLFF.

This clone turned up a few times. The rearrangement links TRBV20-1 to TRBJ1-2; D call uncertain. Looked up from germline, CDR1 is DFQATT and CDR2 is SNEGSKA (reference sequence). The CDR3 contains 11 residues. The ends were cut back, 3 bases at V and 8 bases at J, with 10 bases in the middle. CDR3 sequence: CSARFWAGYTF. The DNA of the CDR3 is TGCAGTGCTAGGTTCTGGGCGGGCTACACCTTC.

The chain joins TRBV7-2 to TRBJ2-2, with D maybe TRBD2 (5 bases). V was clipped by 1 base and J by 1 base, with 10 bases between them. The length of the CDR3 is 16 residues. Germline V gives CDR1 SGHTA, CDR2 FQGNSA. CDR3 sequence (DNA): TGTGCCAGCAGCTTAGTCGTAGGAGGGAACACCGGGGAGCTGTTTTTT. Its protein product is CASSLVVGGNTGELFF.

The chain recombines TRBV6-5 with TRBJ2-2, with D tentatively TRBD1 (5 bases). V dropped 7 bases and J dropped 5 bases, with 17 bases sitting between them. The germline CDR1 and CDR2 sequences are MNHEY and SVGAGI. The CDR3 is made up of 15 amino acids. For the CDR3, the DNA is TGTGCCAGCACTATCGACAGCCGGACAACCGGGGAGCTGTTTTTT. Protein: CASTIDSRTTGELFF.

The V call is TRBV6-6, the J call TRBJ1-1, with a possible D match to TRBD1 (5 bases). Germline V CDR1 and CDR2: MNHNY, SVGAGI (reference sequence). V gave up 5 bases and J gave up 9 bases, with 28 bases separating them. The CDR3 covers 17 residues. Here the CDR3 reads CASSPQPRDSVWTKAFF. CDR3 bases: TGTGCCAGCAGTCCGCAACCCCGGGACTCAGTTTGGACGAAAGCTTTCTTT.

This clone is a singleton in its sample. The chain recombines TRBV10-3 with TRBJ1-4, with 9 bases lining up with TRBD1. Looked up from germline, CDR1 is ENHRY and CDR2 is SYGVKD. This CDR3 is built from 15 residues. Trimming cost V 3 bases and J 7 bases; bases outside gene matches: 6. CDR3 coding DNA: TGTGCCATCAGTGATGGGACAGGGTTCGGTGAAAAACTGTTTTTT. Protein: CAISDGTGFGEKLFF.

J is TRBJ2-5 and V is TRBV7-8, with TRBD2 identical over 13 bases. In germline, CDR1 is SGHVS, CDR2 FQNEAQ. The CDR3 sequence is 17 residues long. V lost 5 bases, J lost 1 base, and 7 bases stayed unmatched. CDR3 in amino acids: CASSRTSGGPLQETQYF. Written as DNA, the CDR3 is TGTGCCAGCAGCCGGACTAGCGGGGGCCCGCTCCAAGAGACCCAGTACTTC.

This rearrangement joins TRBV6-1 to TRBJ1-5; D is unclear. CDR1 MNHNS and CDR2 SASEGT come from the germline V gene. The CDR3 is made up of 13 amino acids. The V and J ends lost 1 base and 7 bases respectively, with 8 bases between them. CDR3 sequence reads: CASSEVLRQPQHF. CDR3 in DNA: TGTGCCAGCAGTGAAGTGCTGAGGCAGCCCCAGCATTTT.

This chain joins TRBV2 and TRBJ1-2, with 7 positions matching TRBD1. V lost 7 bases to trimming and J lost 0 bases; unmatched junction nucleotides: 5. The CDR3 consists of 14 residues. Per germline, CDR1 SNHLY and CDR2 FYNNEI. The CDR3 DNA reads as TGTGCCAGCACTCCGGGACAGACTAACTATGGCTACACCTTC. This translates into CASTPGQTNYGYTF.

The chain has TRBV10-3 and TRBJ2-1; D is possibly TRBD2 (6 bases). The CDR3 sequence is 13 residues long. Germline CDR1 is ENHRY and CDR2 is SYGVKD. Trimming removed 5 bases at V and 8 bases at J, with 13 bases between. Here the CDR3 reads CAISPGDLHEQFF. Here the CDR3 DNA reads TGTGCCATCAGTCCGGGAGATCTGCATGAGCAGTTCTTC.

CDR3 sequence (DNA): TGTGCCAGCAGTTTGACTTTTCGAGAGACCCAGTACTTC. Translated: CASSLTFRETQYF. This chain joins TRBV12-3 or TRBV12-4 and TRBJ2-5; D unclear. The length of the CDR3 is 13 residues. Trimming shortened V by 3 bases and J by 4 bases, and 9 bases separated the two germline ends.

The chain combines TRBV6-4 with TRBJ2-1, with 14 bases matching TRBD2. Germline CDR1 is MRHNA and CDR2 is SNTAGT. V lost 5 bases, J lost 9 bases, and 12 bases stayed unmatched. The CDR3 loop spans 17 amino acids. The chain's CDR3 is CASSQNIPGLAGAEQFF. In DNA form, the CDR3 reads TGTGCCAGCAGTCAAAATATCCCGGGACTAGCGGGAGCTGAGCAGTTCTTC.